Below are 25 T cell receptor beta chains sequenced from a single sample in a study of blood T cells in healthy people across ages. A second PCR of about 7 to 11 cycles used a sample-barcoded 5' primer and a J-beta primer mix. TCRdb itself ran the 5' RACE reads through MiXCR, one entry per CDR3 protein. The data show hundreds of thousands of distinct CDR3 sequences, under 45% seen once. Sample: blood. Receptor source: a man in his 60s in good health.

This clonotype was counted between two and nine times. The DNA for the CDR3 is TGTGCCAGCAGCTTTGAGACATACTACGAGCAGTACTTC. It yields the protein CASSFETYYEQYF. The chain recombines TRBV7-9 with TRBJ2-7; D remains unclear. The V end was cut by 3 bases, the J end by 3 bases, with 9 bases between. There are 13 residues in the CDR3. Germline loops: CDR1 SEHNR, CDR2 FQNEAQ (reference sequence).

The V call is TRBV7-2, the J call TRBJ2-4; D assignment may be TRBD1 or TRBD2 (6 bases each). Gene TRBJ2-7 matches the end of the DNA better, so the J call may be wrong. The CDR3 spans 15 residues. Germline assignment: CDR1 SGHTA and CDR2 FQGNSA. Here the CDR3 reads CASSVAVGGSYEQYF. The CDR3 DNA reads as TGTGCCAGCAGCGTCGCCGTAGGGGGGTCCTACGAGCAGTACTTC.

The chain carries TRBV7-9 and TRBJ2-7; D is undetermined. Per germline, CDR1 SEHNR and CDR2 FQNEAQ (reference sequence). The CDR3 is 15 amino acids. Trimming stripped 1 base from V and 7 bases from J, with 17 bases between. CDR3 DNA sequence: TGTGCCAGCAGCTTAGGAGATACCACCTACAATGAGCAGTACTTC. Encoded protein: CASSLGDTTYNEQYF.

This clonotype was counted many times. The chain has TRBV12-3 or TRBV12-4 and TRBJ2-7; no firm D call. The CDR3 is 13 residues long. Trimming removed 4 bases from V and 9 bases from J, with 16 bases in between. CDR3 residues: CASSSWANVGQYF. In nucleotides, the CDR3 is TGTGCCAGCAGTTCATGGGCGAATGTGGGGCAGTACTTC.

In its sample, this clonotype was seen a few times. The chain has TRBV4-1 and TRBJ2-1; D unresolved. The CDR3 is 13 amino acids. V was pared by 0 bases and J by 7 bases, with 7 bases between. Per germline, CDR1 MGHRA and CDR2 YSYEKL. The chain's CDR3 is CASSQDSVNEQFF. The DNA for the CDR3 is TGCGCCAGCAGCCAAGACTCCGTGAATGAGCAGTTCTTC.

This clonotype was observed many times. The chain couples TRBV7-9 to TRBJ2-5, with 8 bases aligning to TRBD1. Trimming at V came to 1 base and at J to 4 bases, leaving 2 bases not matched to a gene. This CDR3 is 14 amino acids long. Germline CDR1 reads SEHNR; CDR2 reads FQNEAQ (reference sequence). For the CDR3, the DNA is TGTGCCAGCAGCTTAGGGACAGGGAGAGAGACCCAGTACTTC. Translation gives CASSLGTGRETQYF.

This chain uses TRBV10-3 with TRBJ2-5; possible D gene TRBD2, 5 bases. Germline CDR1 is ENHRY and CDR2 is SYGVKD. The V end lost 4 bases, the J end lost 3 bases, and 12 bases lay between the germline ends. CDR3 length equals 14 residues. CDR3 sequence reads: CAISGSLREETQYF. The CDR3 DNA sequence: TGTGCCATCAGTGGAAGTTTGAGGGAAGAGACCCAGTACTTC.

Note on this clonotype: One end of the junction fails to match germline, which may point to a read error. This rearrangement joins TRBV4-3 to TRBJ2-5, with D possibly TRBD2 on 5 matching bases. CDR3 length: 15 amino acids. Looked up from germline, CDR1 is LGHNA and CDR2 is YSLEER. Written as DNA, the CDR3 is TGCGTCAGCAGCCTTCGTTTTACGGGGCAAGAGACCCAGTACTTC. It translates to CVSSLRFTGQETQYF.

Here the CDR3 reads CASSSPGQRYNEQFF. In nucleotides, the CDR3 is TGTGCCAGCAGTTCCCCGGGACAGAGATACAATGAGCAGTTCTTC. The chain joins TRBV3-1 to TRBJ2-1, with 7 nucleotides matching TRBD1. The CDR3 runs 15 residues. V shed 6 bases, J shed 4 bases, and the junction held 9 bases outside the gene matches. Germline V lookup: CDR1 LGHDT, CDR2 YNNKEL (reference sequence).

The chain couples TRBV2 to TRBJ2-2; D is uncertain. V was clipped by 3 bases and J by 1 base, with 21 bases between them. Germline V gives CDR1 SNHLY, CDR2 FYNNEI. The CDR3 loop spans 19 amino acids. The CDR3 is CASSEDRTWAEQNTGELFF. The CDR3 DNA sequence: TGTGCCAGCAGTGAGGATCGGACGTGGGCAGAACAGAACACCGGGGAGCTGTTTTTT.

CDR3 protein: CSARKTSGRYEQFF. The CDR3 region has the DNA TGCAGTGCCCGCAAAACTAGCGGGAGGTATGAGCAGTTCTTC. V is TRBV20-1 and J is TRBJ2-1; TRBD2 matches 12 bases. V lost 6 bases, J lost 8 bases, and 8 bases stayed unmatched. Per germline, CDR1 DFQATT and CDR2 SNEGSKA (reference sequence). The CDR3 totals 14 residues.

This clonotype showed up just once. The CDR3 end shows no conserved phenylalanine or tryptophan, and so a read error is likely. V gene TRBV30 combines with J gene TRBJ1-1; no definite D call. CDR3 length: 13 amino acids. Trimming removed 5 bases at V and 0 bases at J, with 10 bases between. Germline V CDR1 and CDR2: GTSNPN, SVGIG (reference sequence). CDR3 nucleotides: TGTGCCTGGGGTACCCGGATGAACACTGAAGCTTTCGTT. It specifies CAWGTRMNTEAFV.

About this clonotype itself: A read error may be the cause here, since a much bigger clone is one base away. The CDR3 here is CSVEGAGISTERFF. The CDR3 region has the DNA TGCAGCGTTGAAGGGGCAGGTATTTCGACGGAGCGGTTCTTC. This chain links TRBV29-1 with TRBJ2-1; D ambiguous. Germline V gene lookup returns CDR1 SQVTM and CDR2 ANQGSEA. The CDR3 sequence is 14 residues long.

CDR3 loop: CASSVGDFGAFQETQYF. As DNA, the CDR3 is TGTGCCAGCAGCGTAGGAGATTTTGGGGCTTTCCAAGAGACCCAGTACTTC. The chain joins TRBV9 to TRBJ2-5, with a possible D match to TRBD1 (5 bases). The CDR3 spans 17 residues. The V gene's germline CDR1 is SGDLS and CDR2 YYNGEE. Deletions cut 0 bases from V and 1 base from J, with 16 bases between.

The chain joins TRBV19 to TRBJ1-1, with 7 bases identical to TRBD1. The length of the CDR3 is 14 residues. Per the germline V gene, CDR1 is LNHDA and CDR2 is SQIVND (reference sequence). V was pared by 5 bases and J by 3 bases, with 6 bases of the junction left unmatched. CDR3 nucleotides: TGTGCCAGTAGTCCCATAGGGGGCCACACTGAAGCTTTCTTT. It codes for CASSPIGGHTEAFF.

This chain connects TRBV7-2 to TRBJ2-3; possible D gene TRBD2, 6 bases. Trimming took 0 bases from V and 6 from J, leaving 10 bases between them. CDR1 is SGHTA, CDR2 FQGNSA, per germline. CDR3 size: 14 residues. In DNA, the CDR3 is TGTGCCAGCAGCTTAGCAACAGGAGGGGATACGCAGTATTTT. This encodes CASSLATGGDTQYF.

The sample holds a few counts of this clonotype. The rearrangement joins TRBV12-3 or TRBV12-4 to TRBJ2-7; 8 bases agree with TRBD2. V dropped 4 bases and J dropped 5; count of bases not matched to a gene: 10. This CDR3 spans 15 amino acids. CDR3 coding DNA: TGTGCCAGCAGTTCAAGCGGGGGAGTACCCCACGAGCAGTACTTC. Translation: CASSSSGGVPHEQYF.

The J gene is TRBJ1-1, the V gene TRBV5-6, with D possibly TRBD1 on 6 matching bases. The CDR3 has 16 residues. Germline V gene lookup returns CDR1 SGHDT and CDR2 YYEEEE. The ends were cut back, 1 base at V and 4 bases at J, with 17 bases in the middle. This CDR3 reads CASSLLGGGDSTEAFF. The CDR3 nucleotides are TGTGCCAGCAGCTTGTTGGGCGGGGGCGACAGCACTGAAGCTTTCTTT.

The chain couples TRBV20-1 to TRBJ1-6, with 7 bases that match TRBD1. V trimming: 5 bases; J trimming: 9 bases; junction bases outside the gene matches: 19. The CDR3 loop spans 17 amino acids. Germline CDR1 reads DFQATT; CDR2 reads SNEGSKA (reference sequence). Here the CDR3 DNA reads TGCAGTGCTCCACCCGGGACAGTAAACTCACCCAGTTCACCCCTCCACTTT. As protein: CSAPPGTVNSPSSPLHF.

V gene TRBV15 combines with J gene TRBJ2-1, with 10 bases fitting TRBD2. CDR1 LNHNV and CDR2 YYDKDF come from the germline V gene (reference sequence). The V gene end was trimmed by 5 bases and the J gene end by 3 bases; junction bases not matched to a gene: 4. CDR3 length: 15 amino acids. CDR3 in amino acids: CATSFTSGDYNEQFF. CDR3 sequence (DNA): TGTGCCACCAGCTTTACTAGCGGGGACTACAATGAGCAGTTCTTC.

The chain recombines TRBV12-3 or TRBV12-4 with TRBJ1-1; possibly TRBD1 for D (5 bases). V lost 3 bases and J 6 bases, leaving 8 bases between the germline ends. The CDR3 length is 12 residues. CDR3 residues: CASSFLGAEAFF. The CDR3 coding sequence is TGTGCCAGCAGTTTCTTGGGGGCTGAAGCTTTCTTT.

The rearrangement links TRBV3-1 to TRBJ1-1; D may be TRBD1 (5 bases). CDR1 LGHDT and CDR2 YNNKEL come from the germline V gene (reference sequence). V lost 1 base and J lost 2, with 11 bases in between. The CDR3 has 15 residues. Here the CDR3 reads CASSQVRTPNTEAFF. In nucleotides, the CDR3 is TGTGCCAGCAGCCAAGTTCGGACACCAAACACTGAAGCTTTCTTT.

In its sample, this clonotype was seen once. The J gene is TRBJ2-1, the V gene TRBV5-1; D gene unclear. V was trimmed by 0 bases and J by 0 bases, leaving 10 bases between them. The CDR3 consists of 16 residues. Germline V gene sequence: CDR1 SGHRS, CDR2 YFSETQ. The chain's CDR3 is CASSLDELDSYNEQFF. The CDR3 region has the DNA TGCGCCAGCAGCTTGGATGAACTTGACTCCTACAATGAGCAGTTCTTC.

The CDR3 DNA reads TGCGCCAGCAGCTTGGAGCCAGGTGAGCAGTTCTTC. Translation: CASSLEPGEQFF. The chain employs TRBV5-1 and TRBJ2-1; no clear D gene. The V end was cut by 0 bases, the J end by 9 bases, with 7 bases between. This CDR3 is 12 amino acids long. Germline assignment: CDR1 SGHRS and CDR2 YFSETQ.

This clonotype was picked up a small number of times. This chain links TRBV20-1 with TRBJ1-5; 7 bases match TRBD1. The CDR3 runs to 15 residues. V dropped 3 bases and J dropped 0; count of bases not matched to a gene: 5. Germline CDR1 reads DFQATT; CDR2 reads SNEGSKA (reference sequence). CDR3 DNA: TGCAGTGCTAGGCAGACAGGGAGTAGCAATCAGCCCCAGCATTTT. Translating gives CSARQTGSSNQPQHF.